The 14 T cell receptor beta chains below all came from one sample that was sequenced in a study of T-cell memory formation after mild COVID-19. TCRdb re-called the 5' RACE reads with MiXCR, one entry per CDR3 protein. Among some 320,000 distinct CDR3 sequences listed, roughly an eighth were seen once. The sequenced sample consisted of PBMCs or a T cell subset sorted from them (not recorded which). Receptors were obtained from a man between 18 and 35 years old who had mild COVID-19 (a few samples of this study predate the infection). Cell type and time point are not known.

The V call is TRBV28, the J call TRBJ1-5; D is ambiguous. The CDR3 is made up of 14 amino acids. V shed 6 bases and J shed 3 bases, with 12 bases lying between them. CDR1 is MDHEN, CDR2 SYDVKM, per germline. The CDR3 region is CASSERRINQPQHF. CDR3 nucleotide sequence: TGTGCCAGCAGCGAAAGACGGATCAATCAGCCCCAGCATTTT. Using reference TRBV28 and TRBJ1-5 for the parts outside the CDR3, the full variable domain is DVKVTQSSRYLVKRTGEKVFLECVQDMDHENMFWYRQDPGLGLRLIYFSYDVKMKEKGDIPEGYSVSREKKERFSLILESASTNQTSMYLCASSERRINQPQHFGDGTRLSIL.

V and J are TRBV5-1 and TRBJ1-2; possible D gene TRBD1, 5 bases. CDR3 length: 15 amino acids. Germline CDR1 SGHRS, CDR2 YFSETQ. V was cut by 0 bases and J by 0 bases, with 9 bases left in between. CDR3 nucleotide sequence: TGCGCCAGCAGCTTGGCAGGGACGACTAACTATGGCTACACCTTC. The encoded protein is CASSLAGTTNYGYTF.

This clonotype was observed at least ten times. The genes are TRBV19 and TRBJ2-5, with D unclear. This CDR3 is built from 14 residues. Germline V CDR1 and CDR2: LNHDA, SQIVND (reference sequence). Trimming cost V 7 bases and J 3 bases, with 15 bases left between them. This CDR3 reads CASKGEVAEETQYF. CDR3 nucleotides: TGTGCCAGTAAGGGCGAGGTGGCCGAAGAGACCCAGTACTTC.

This clonotype was picked up a small number of times. V usage is TRBV4-3 and J usage is TRBJ1-1; D gene ambiguous. Between the trimmed V and J ends, which lost 4 bases and 5 bases, there was a span of 17 bases. The CDR3 totals 15 residues. The V gene's germline CDR1 is LGHNA and CDR2 YSLEER. CDR3 sequence: CASSPKWAGVTEAFF. CDR3 nucleotides: TGCGCCAGCAGCCCGAAGTGGGCCGGGGTTACTGAAGCTTTCTTT.

This chain links TRBV27 with TRBJ2-3; D gene unclear. V was pared by 4 bases and J by 1 base, with 12 bases between. The V gene's germline CDR1 is MNHEY and CDR2 SMNVEV (reference sequence). This CDR3 has 15 residues. The CDR3 sequence: CASSSNRAGTDTQYF. In DNA form, the CDR3 reads TGTGCCAGCAGTTCCAACCGGGCGGGCACAGATACGCAGTATTTT.

V and J are TRBV19 and TRBJ2-2; D not resolved. The CDR3 has 15 residues. The V end was cut by 3 bases, the J end by 4 bases, with 12 bases between. Germline V gene lookup returns CDR1 LNHDA and CDR2 SQIVND (reference sequence). CDR3 nucleotide sequence: TGTGCCAGTAGTATCGAAAGGTCTGGCACCGGGGAGCTGTTTTTT. This codes for CASSIERSGTGELFF.

This clonotype has just a few counts. This chain uses TRBV13 with TRBJ2-4; weak D call: TRBD1 (5 bases). Trimming left V 0 bases short and J 1 base short, with 10 bases between. Germline lookup yields CDR1 PRHDT and CDR2 FYEKMQ (reference sequence). The CDR3 extends over 16 amino acids. The CDR3 region has the DNA TGTGCCAGCAGCTTAGGGGCAGGGTTGGCCAAAAACATTCAGTACTTC. This gives the protein CASSLGAGLAKNIQYF.

J is TRBJ2-1 and V is TRBV12-5; D unclear. Trimming removed 5 bases from V and 0 bases from J, with 11 bases in between. The CDR3 runs 15 residues. Germline CDR1 reads LGHNT; CDR2 reads FRNRAP. Here the CDR3 reads CASGQYPSSYNEQFF. CDR3 coding DNA: TGTGCTAGTGGTCAATACCCGAGCTCCTACAATGAGCAGTTCTTC.

This CDR3 reads CASSSTGRLETQYF. The CDR3 nucleotides are TGTGCCAGCAGCTCGACAGGGCGGTTAGAGACCCAGTACTTC. The chain recombines TRBV7-2 with TRBJ2-5; 7 nucleotides agree with TRBD1. The ends lost 4 bases at V and 4 bases at J; junction bases unmatched: 6. Per the germline V gene, CDR1 is SGHTA and CDR2 is FQGNSA. CDR3 length: 14 residues.

V is TRBV7-9 and J is TRBJ2-3; the match to TRBD1 covers 10 bases. The germline V gene has CDR1 SEHNR and CDR2 FQNEAQ (reference sequence). J lost 2 bases, V lost 4 bases, and 6 bases had no gene match. The CDR3 is 16 amino acids. The CDR3 nucleotides read TGTGCCAGCAGCTCCGGGACAGGGGCCGTCACAGATACGCAGTATTTT. Protein sequence: CASSSGTGAVTDTQYF.

This clonotype was observed a few times. The J gene is TRBJ1-4, the V gene TRBV5-1, with D perhaps matching TRBD1 (5 bases). V lost 0 bases and J 8 bases, leaving 11 bases between the germline ends. This CDR3 is built from 14 residues. CDR1 is SGHRS and CDR2 is YFSETQ in the germline V gene. The CDR3 region is CASSLDRIGEKLFF. DNA of the CDR3: TGCGCCAGCAGCTTGGACAGGATTGGGGAAAAACTGTTTTTT.

The CDR3 loop is CASSYPEGQGDEKLFF. DNA for the CDR3: TGTGCCAGCAGTTACCCGGAGGGACAAGGTGATGAAAAACTGTTTTTT. J is TRBJ1-4 and V is TRBV6-2 or TRBV6-3; D may be TRBD1 (6 bases). V dropped 2 bases and J dropped 6 bases, with 16 bases sitting between them. The CDR3 covers 16 residues. CDR1 is MNHEY, CDR2 SVGEGT, per germline.

This clonotype has more than one count but fewer than ten. The J gene is TRBJ2-5, the V gene TRBV12-3 or TRBV12-4; a weak D match, TRBD1 (6 bases). Trimming cost V 4 bases and J 1 base, with 13 bases left between them. The CDR3 is made up of 15 amino acids. In nucleotides, the CDR3 is TGTGCCAGCAGTTCGCTCCAGGGGATCCAAGAGACCCAGTACTTC. Translated, it gives CASSSLQGIQETQYF.

In the case of this clonotype: A read error may produce the germline difference seen at one junction end. The chain couples TRBV12-3 or TRBV12-4 to TRBJ1-6; D ambiguous. This CDR3 comprises 12 residues. CDR3 in amino acids: CASSPALRPLNF. The CDR3 nucleotides are TGTGCCAGCAGTCCAGCCCTACGGCCCCTCAACTTT.